The clone carrying this T cell receptor beta chain was detected a few times. Its target is unknown. This sample was included in a study of cytomegalovirus exposure and HLA in healthy donors. Germline CDR1 SGHNT, CDR2 YENEEA. This CDR3 region has 13 residues. Trimming removed 1 base from V and 12 bases from J; junction bases left unmatched: 2. Vbeta (60) and Jbeta (13) primers were used in the PCR. The protocol was immunoSEQ multiplex PCR, while the TCRdb copy is restricted to in-frame clones and leaves out a portion. The data hold roughly 170,000 clones, with 81% observed a single time. Notes on the study in general: Reportedly, fewer N-insertions than the 666-donor mean appeared in an Asian-associated ancestry cluster in a later analysis. The study put 160 or so TCR beta chains on its list as cytomegalovirus-associated. Earlier analysis found most TCR beta V segments productive about 87% or about 30% of the time. According to reports, the classifier identified cytomegalovirus status with high specificity and sensitivity.

This sequence originates from a young woman in good health and CMV-seronegative. Sequences were obtained from PBMCs. This chain uses TRBV11-3 with TRBJ2-1, with 11 bases aligning to TRBD2. The CDR3 nucleotides are TGTGCCAGCAGCTTAGTAGCGGGGGGGCCGCAGTTCTTC. Protein sequence: CASSLVAGGPQFF.